Each of the 20 T cell receptor beta chains below was sequenced from the same sample in a study of blood T cell repertoires in COVID-19. Sequenced by immunoSEQ multiplex PCR; TCRdb stores in-frame clones only, minus some. Of around 160,000 clones listed, more than 75% were seen once; the top ten hold about a tenth. Sequenced input: peripheral blood. The receptors shown here come from a woman aged 65 to 85 with COVID-19, enrolled during active disease.

This chain uses TRBV11-2 with TRBJ2-4, with D maybe TRBD2 (5 bases). Per germline, CDR1 SGHAT and CDR2 FQNNGV. The CDR3 totals 14 residues. The germline V and J ends were trimmed by 2 bases and 3 bases, with 8 bases remaining between them. This CDR3 reads CASSLLAGKNIQYF. The CDR3 bases are TGTGCCAGCAGCTTACTGGCGGGCAAAAACATTCAGTACTTC.

The V and J genes are TRBV5-1 and TRBJ2-6, with no clear D. The CDR3 has 14 residues. Looked up from germline, CDR1 is SGHRS and CDR2 is YFSETQ. V gave up 4 bases and J gave up 2 bases, with 7 bases separating them. The CDR3 is CASSPSPGANVLTF. As DNA, the CDR3 is TGCGCCAGCAGCCCAAGCCCTGGGGCCAACGTCCTGACTTTC.

CDR3 in DNA: TGTGCCAGCAGTCTACACAGGGAGGGATATAATTCACCCCTCCACTTT. It codes for CASSLHREGYNSPLHF. The rearrangement links TRBV25-1 to TRBJ1-6; D possibly corresponds to TRBD1 (6 bases). CDR1 and CDR2 from the germline V gene are MGHDK and SYGVNS. The length of the CDR3 is 16 residues. V was clipped by 5 bases and J by 4 bases, with 15 bases between them.

This clone was seen repeatedly, ten times or more. The chain couples TRBV18 to TRBJ2-2, with D possibly being TRBD1 (6 bases). V lost 4 bases and J 4 bases, leaving 10 bases between the germline ends. The CDR3 runs to 14 residues. CDR1 and CDR2 (germline): KGHSH, LQKENI. The CDR3 nucleotides read TGTGCCAGCTCACAAGGACAGACCACCGGGGAGCTGTTTTTT. Amino acids: CASSQGQTTGELFF.

This rearrangement joins TRBV28 to TRBJ2-7, with a weak D call TRBD1 (6 bases). The CDR3 is 16 amino acids. Germline V gene lookup returns CDR1 MDHEN and CDR2 SYDVKM. V dropped 7 bases and J dropped 5 bases, with 24 bases sitting between them. CDR3 coding DNA: TGTGCCAGCACTCTAACTCAGGGGTCAGGAGGCGACGAGCAGTACTTC. This translates into CASTLTQGSGGDEQYF. The full variable domain, in which reference TRBV28 and TRBJ2-7 provide the parts outside the CDR3, is DVKVTQSSRYLVKRTGEKVFLECVQDMDHENMFWYRQDPGLGLRLIYFSYDVKMKEKGDIPEGYSVSREKKERFSLILESASTNQTSMYLCASTLTQGSGGDEQYFGPGTRLTVT.

The count of this clone is one. The genes are TRBV27 and TRBJ2-1, with 14 bases that match TRBD2. The V gene's germline CDR1 is MNHEY and CDR2 SMNVEV (reference sequence). Trimming at V came to 4 bases and at J to 12 bases, leaving 8 bases not matched to a gene. The CDR3 spans 15 residues. For the CDR3, the DNA is TGTGCCAGCAGTTCCCGACTAGCGGGGGGGCCAGGGCAGTTCTTC. Its translation: CASSSRLAGGPGQFF.

This clone showed up just once. The chain joins TRBV30 to TRBJ1-2, with 7 nucleotides matching TRBD1. Trimming removed 5 bases from V and 4 bases from J; junction bases left unmatched: 7. The germline V gene has CDR1 GTSNPN and CDR2 SVGIG (reference sequence). The CDR3 is made up of 13 amino acids. CDR3 sequence (DNA): TGTGCCTGGGACAGGGCTCCAGGCTATGGCTACACCTTC. Translated, it gives CAWDRAPGYGYTF.

V usage is TRBV5-6 and J usage is TRBJ2-3; possibly TRBD2 for D (6 bases). Trimming stripped 2 bases from V and 4 bases from J, with 11 bases between. The CDR3 runs 14 residues. Germline V gene data show CDR1 as SGHDT and CDR2 as YYEEEE. The CDR3 is CASSFGGFADTQYF. The CDR3 region has the DNA TGTGCCAGCAGCTTCGGAGGGTTTGCAGATACGCAGTATTTT.

Comment on this clone: The sample holds other DNA sequences that translate to the same CDR3. The chain couples TRBV7-9 to TRBJ1-2; D gene uncertain. The germline V and J ends were trimmed by 4 bases and 4 bases, with 7 bases remaining between them. Per germline, CDR1 SEHNR and CDR2 FQNEAQ (reference sequence). This CDR3 is built from 12 residues. CDR3 residues: CASSSRRYGYTF. DNA for the CDR3: TGTGCCAGCAGCTCCCGTCGCTATGGCTACACCTTC. Full variable domain (rest looked up from reference TRBV7-9 and TRBJ1-2): DTGVSQNPRHKITKRGQNVTFRCDPISEHNRLYWYRQTLGQGPEFLTYFQNEAQLEKSRLLSDRFSAERPKGSFSTLEIQRTEQGDSAMYLCASSSRRYGYTFGSGTRLTVV.

The DNA for the CDR3 is TGTGCCAGCAGCTACCCAGGGAAGACTAATGAAAAACTGTTTTTT. This sequence encodes CASSYPGKTNEKLFF. The rearrangement uses TRBV7-9 and TRBJ1-4; D is possibly TRBD1 (5 bases). CDR1 SEHNR and CDR2 FQNEAQ come from the germline V gene (reference sequence). V was cut by 4 bases and J by 2 bases, with 11 bases left in between. The CDR3 length is 15 residues.

The chain joins TRBV11-2 to TRBJ2-1, with D maybe TRBD2 (5 bases). The germline V gene has CDR1 SGHAT and CDR2 FQNNGV. This CDR3 is 12 amino acids long. Trimming left V 1 base short and J 7 bases short, with 5 bases between. The CDR3 protein is CASSLGRNEQFF. The CDR3, as DNA: TGTGCCAGCAGCTTAGGGAGGAATGAGCAGTTCTTC.

V usage is TRBV27 and J usage is TRBJ1-1; possible D gene TRBD1, 5 bases. This CDR3 is 13 amino acids long. V lost 3 bases to trimming and J lost 5 bases, with 10 bases between them. The germline V gene has CDR1 MNHEY and CDR2 SMNVEV (reference sequence). The CDR3 reads CASSFQGGTEAFF. The CDR3 DNA sequence: TGTGCCAGCAGTTTCCAGGGAGGGACTGAAGCTTTCTTT.

The rearrangement uses TRBV6-5 and TRBJ2-5; TRBD1 matches 9 bases. The ends lost 7 bases at V and 2 bases at J; junction bases unmatched: 8. The CDR3 loop spans 15 amino acids. Germline V gene lookup returns CDR1 MNHEY and CDR2 SVGAGI. CDR3 region: CASTIRGTGQETQYF. The CDR3 bases are TGTGCCAGCACCATAAGGGGGACAGGGCAAGAGACCCAGTACTTC.

The chain employs TRBV12-3 or TRBV12-4 and TRBJ2-5; D is unclear. The CDR3 covers 11 residues. Trimming took off 5 bases at V and 5 bases at J, with 6 bases between the two ends. In nucleotides, the CDR3 is TGTGCCAGCAGTATTCTCGAGACCCAGTACTTC. Translated, it gives CASSILETQYF.

The V gene is TRBV6-5, the J gene TRBJ2-2, with D maybe TRBD2 (5 bases). The CDR3 is made up of 13 amino acids. V lost 8 bases, J lost 9 bases, and 16 bases lay in between. CDR1 and CDR2 (germline): MNHEY, SVGAGI. The CDR3 DNA sequence: TGTGCCAGCTGTCGGTCCTCGGGGAGGGAGCTGTTTTTT. Amino acid sequence: CASCRSSGRELFF.

The chain links TRBV3-1 (or the pseudogene TRBV3-2) to TRBJ2-2; 9 bases map to TRBD1. Trimming at V came to 4 bases and at J to 1 base, leaving 4 bases not matched to a gene. The CDR3 is 16 residues long. Germline lookup yields CDR1 LGHDT and CDR2 YNNKEL (reference sequence). The CDR3 is CASSPPGQGNTGELFF. The CDR3 bases are TGTGCCAGCAGCCCACCGGGACAGGGGAACACCGGGGAGCTGTTTTTT.

This clone appeared a few times. The chain uses TRBV27 and TRBJ1-1; maybe TRBD1 (6 bases). There are 14 residues in the CDR3. V lost 6 bases, J lost 0 bases, and 11 bases lay in between. The V gene's germline CDR1 is MNHEY and CDR2 SMNVEV (reference sequence). The CDR3: CASRKQGMNTEAFF. In DNA, the CDR3 is TGTGCCAGCAGGAAACAGGGAATGAACACTGAAGCTTTCTTT.

The chain couples TRBV28 to TRBJ1-4; D is perhaps TRBD1 (6 bases). Trimming cost V 4 bases and J 2 bases, with 20 bases left between them. Germline lookup yields CDR1 MDHEN and CDR2 SYDVKM. CDR3 length: 18 residues. The CDR3 region is CASSSPRGAHLTNEKLFF. In DNA form, the CDR3 reads TGTGCCAGCAGTTCCCCACGGGGGGCGCATCTTACTAATGAAAAACTGTTTTTT.

This chain links TRBV6-5 with TRBJ2-5; weak D call: TRBD1 (6 bases). Trimming left V 0 bases short and J 3 bases short, with 14 bases between. Germline values: CDR1 MNHEY, CDR2 SVGAGI. The CDR3 consists of 16 residues. This chain's CDR3 is CASSYSKAKGEETQYF. In DNA, the CDR3 is TGTGCCAGCAGTTACTCGAAGGCGAAGGGGGAAGAGACCCAGTACTTC.

This chain uses TRBV6-5 with TRBJ1-1; D is uncertain. Germline V gives CDR1 MNHEY, CDR2 SVGAGI. The CDR3 loop spans 14 amino acids. Deletions cut 7 bases from V and 4 bases from J, with 16 bases between. The CDR3: CASKLEGYGTEAFF. For the CDR3, the DNA is TGTGCCAGCAAACTAGAGGGATACGGCACTGAAGCTTTCTTT.